The 10 T cell receptor beta chains in this list originate from one sample, sequenced in a study of T cells in Graves' hyperthyroidism and ophthalmopathy. Researchers took RNA transcripts and amplified the TCR beta CDR3 regions from them. HTBI primers were used for first-round RT-PCR of the TCR CDR3. TCRdb reprocessed the multiplex PCR reads with MiXCR, giving one entry per CDR3 protein. The sample includes approximately 600,000 distinct CDR3 sequences, less than 25% of them seen just once. The material sequenced was blood. The receptors were sampled from a man in his thirties or forties with Graves' ophthalmopathy.

This clonotype was detected many times. The rearrangement joins TRBV28 to TRBJ1-2, with D possibly TRBD1 on 5 matching bases. The CDR3 spans 10 residues. V shed 10 bases and J shed 8 bases, with 11 bases lying between them. The germline CDR1 and CDR2 sequences are MDHEN and SYDVKM. The CDR3 protein is CATQGDGYTF. CDR3 nucleotide sequence: TGTGCCACTCAGGGCGACGGCTACACCTTC.

V gene TRBV27 combines with J gene TRBJ1-6, with D unclear. The CDR3 totals 15 residues. Trimming cost V 6 bases and J 8 bases, with 17 bases left between them. The germline V gene encodes CDR1 MNHEY and CDR2 SMNVEV (reference sequence). The CDR3 nucleotides read TGTGCCAGCAGAGAAGGCGTCGTTAGGGATTCACCCCTCCACTTT. Its protein is CASREGVVRDSPLHF.

J is TRBJ2-3 and V is TRBV29-1; no reliable D call. CDR3 length: 13 amino acids. The V gene lost 7 bases and the J gene lost 6 bases, with 17 bases spanning the gap. Germline CDR1 is SQVTM and CDR2 is ANQGSEA. The CDR3 reads CSAETGLGDTQYF. The DNA for the CDR3 is TGCAGCGCGGAAACTGGGCTCGGGGATACGCAGTATTTT.

CDR3 sequence: CASQEGSNQPQHF. CDR3 DNA: TGTGCCAGCCAAGAGGGTAGCAATCAGCCCCAGCATTTT. The genes are TRBV6-2 or TRBV6-3 and TRBJ1-5; D call uncertain. The CDR3 contains 13 residues. Trimming pared 8 bases from V and 0 bases from J, leaving 8 bases between. Germline V gene lookup returns CDR1 MNHEY and CDR2 SVGEGT.

The sample holds a few counts of this clonotype. The chain couples TRBV20-1 to TRBJ1-2; 9 bases are shared with TRBD1. V shed 5 bases and J 7 bases; nucleotides not matched to a gene: 8. Germline V gene lookup returns CDR1 DFQATT and CDR2 SNEGSKA (reference sequence). This CDR3 region has 13 residues. CDR3 sequence reads: CSAYPGTGPGYTF. The CDR3 nucleotides read TGCAGTGCTTATCCCGGGACAGGGCCTGGCTACACCTTC.

This clonotype was recorded many times. This chain joins TRBV3-1 and TRBJ2-7, with 9 bases lining up with TRBD1. Germline lookup yields CDR1 LGHDT and CDR2 YNNKEL (reference sequence). Trimming cost V 5 bases and J 3 bases; bases outside gene matches: 5. The CDR3 runs 14 residues. The CDR3, as DNA: TGTGCCAGCAGCTTAAGGGACAGGGACTACGAGCAGTACTTC. Amino acid sequence: CASSLRDRDYEQYF.

This clonotype turned up a few times. The gene calls are TRBV7-8 and TRBJ2-3; D assignment may be TRBD1 or TRBD2 (5 bases each). Trimming removed 0 bases from V and 5 bases from J, with 18 bases in between. Germline CDR1 and CDR2: SGHVS and FQNEAQ. The CDR3 totals 17 residues. CDR3 loop: CASSLARGVGFGDTQYF. The DNA of the CDR3 is TGTGCCAGCAGCTTAGCAAGAGGGGTTGGTTTCGGAGATACGCAGTATTTT.

J is TRBJ2-7 and V is TRBV24-1, with D unclear. This CDR3 contains 13 residues. Germline V gene lookup returns CDR1 KGHDR and CDR2 SFDVKD. V was shortened by 3 bases and J by 2 bases, with 7 bases between the two germline ends. The CDR3 DNA reads TGTGCCACCAGTGATGGCGGACCCTACGAGCAGTACTTC. It translates to CATSDGGPYEQYF.

This clonotype was detected only a few times. V is TRBV6-1 and J is TRBJ2-3; weak D call: TRBD2 (6 bases). V lost 7 bases, J lost 5 bases, and 16 bases lay in between. The germline V gene encodes CDR1 MNHNS and CDR2 SASEGT. The CDR3 is made up of 14 amino acids. CDR3 bases: TGTGCCAGCACTGATGGGAGGATCAGAGATACGCAGTATTTT. This codes for CASTDGRIRDTQYF.

The chain carries TRBV7-2 and TRBJ1-6; D gene unclear. This CDR3 region has 13 residues. The V end lost 1 base, the J end lost 7 bases, and 5 bases lay between the germline ends. From germline, CDR1 is SGHTA and CDR2 FQGNSA. CDR3 coding DNA: TGTGCCAGCAGCTTAGACAGCAATTCACCCCTCCACTTT. This codes for CASSLDSNSPLHF.